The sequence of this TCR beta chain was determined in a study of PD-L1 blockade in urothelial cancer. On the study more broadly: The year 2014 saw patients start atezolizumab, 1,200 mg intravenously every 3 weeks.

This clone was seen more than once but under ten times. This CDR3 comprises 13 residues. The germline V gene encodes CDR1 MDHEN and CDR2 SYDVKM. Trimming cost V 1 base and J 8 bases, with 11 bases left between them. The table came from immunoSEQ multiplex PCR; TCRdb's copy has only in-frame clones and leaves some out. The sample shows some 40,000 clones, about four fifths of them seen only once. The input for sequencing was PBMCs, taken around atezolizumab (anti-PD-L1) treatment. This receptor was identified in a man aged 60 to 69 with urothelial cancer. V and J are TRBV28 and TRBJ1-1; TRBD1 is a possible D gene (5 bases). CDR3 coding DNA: TGTGCCAGCAGTTTATCGGCAGGGAACGAAGCTTTCTTT. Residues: CASSLSAGNEAFF.